One and the same sample provided the 10 T cell receptor beta chains below, sequenced in a study of cytomegalovirus exposure and HLA in healthy donors. Primers for the PCR totalled 60 Vbeta and 13 Jbeta. Method: immunoSEQ multiplex PCR; TCRdb's copy keeps in-frame clones and lacks some. Here the sample spans approximately 200,000 clones, more than 75% being singletons. The sequenced sample consisted of PBMCs. The receptors originated from a human donor in good health.

The chain is built from TRBV18 and TRBJ2-5; TRBD1 agrees at 9 bases. Trimming cost V 2 bases and J 0 bases; bases outside gene matches: 4. The CDR3 contains 16 residues. Germline V gene lookup returns CDR1 KGHSH and CDR2 LQKENI. The CDR3 region is CASSPTGTGNQETQYF. The DNA for the CDR3 is TGTGCCAGCTCACCAACCGGGACAGGGAACCAAGAGACCCAGTACTTC.

The rearrangement joins TRBV5-4 to TRBJ2-1; 9 nucleotides align to TRBD2. V shed 2 bases and J 3 bases; nucleotides not matched to a gene: 3. The CDR3 consists of 15 residues. The germline V gene encodes CDR1 SGHNT and CDR2 YYREEE (reference sequence). CDR3 sequence (DNA): TGTGCCAGCAGCTTCCGACTAGCGGACTACAATGAGCAGTTCTTC. This codes for CASSFRLADYNEQFF. The entire variable domain, with the rest obtained from reference TRBV5-4 and TRBJ2-1, is as follows: ETGVTQSPTHLIKTRGQQVTLRCSSQSGHNTVSWYQQALGQGPQFIFQYYREEENGRGNFPPRFSGLQFPNYSSELNVNALELDDSALYLCASSFRLADYNEQFFGPGTRLTVL.

This chain uses TRBV7-9 with TRBJ2-5; 8 bases are shared with TRBD1. Germline loops: CDR1 SEHNR, CDR2 FQNEAQ (reference sequence). This CDR3 is 14 amino acids long. Trimming cost V 5 bases and J 1 base; bases outside gene matches: 3. In DNA form, the CDR3 reads TGTGCCAGCAGCCGACAGGGGACCCAAGAGACCCAGTACTTC. Its translation: CASSRQGTQETQYF.

CDR3 coding DNA: TGTGCCATCAGTGGGCGACTCCGCTCCTACGAGCAGTACTTC. As protein: CAISGRLRSYEQYF. This chain connects TRBV10-3 to TRBJ2-7; D is undetermined. Germline CDR1 and CDR2: ENHRY and SYGVKD. This CDR3 comprises 14 residues. Trimming took 4 bases from V and 0 from J, leaving 10 bases between them.

The chain is built from TRBV6-5 and TRBJ1-2; D possibly corresponds to TRBD1 (5 bases). The V end was cut by 2 bases, the J end by 0 bases, with 10 bases between. CDR3 size: 15 residues. Per the germline V gene, CDR1 is MNHEY and CDR2 is SVGAGI. Written as DNA, the CDR3 is TGTGCCAGCAGTTACGCCAGGGATCCTAACTATGGCTACACCTTC. Encoded protein: CASSYARDPNYGYTF.

On this clone: The junction departs from germline at one end; a sequencing error may be responsible. The chain combines TRBV30 with TRBJ2-5; D might be TRBD1 (6 bases). Germline-derived CDR1 and CDR2 are GTSNPN and SVGIG (reference sequence). This CDR3 region has 14 residues. Here the CDR3 reads CARSVGQGRETQYF. As DNA, the CDR3 is TGTGCCCGGAGTGTCGGCCAGGGGCGAGAGACCCAGTACTTC.

V and J are TRBV4-1 and TRBJ2-4; maybe TRBD1 (6 bases). In germline, CDR1 is MGHRA, CDR2 YSYEKL. The V and J ends lost 2 bases and 0 bases respectively, with 20 bases between them. The CDR3 has 19 residues. The CDR3 protein is CASSQRQEPRTLAKNIQYF. CDR3 bases: TGCGCCAGCAGCCAACGACAGGAGCCCCGAACTCTAGCCAAAAACATTCAGTACTTC.

This rearrangement joins TRBV1 to TRBJ2-7; the D segment call TRBD2 is taken from the table without a DNA check. TRBV1 is a recognized pseudogene. The CDR3 extends over 14 amino acids. This chain's CDR3 is CTSSISFSDGEQYF. DNA for the CDR3: TGCACCAGCAGCATTAGCTTTAGCGACGGCGAGCAGTACTTC.

The chain employs TRBV18 and TRBJ2-2; 12 nucleotides line up with TRBD2. CDR3 size: 19 residues. The germline V gene has CDR1 KGHSH and CDR2 LQKENI. Trimming took 0 bases from V and 2 from J; bases not matched to a gene: 7. In nucleotides, the CDR3 is TGTGCCAGCTCACCACCGGCTAGCGGGAGGGCCTCAAACACCGGGGAGCTGTTTTTT. Encoded protein: CASSPPASGRASNTGELFF.

Points on this clone: An end of the junction differs from the germline gene, which may be a read error. J is TRBJ1-2 and V is TRBV7-9, with TRBD1 matching over 8 bases. The V gene's germline CDR1 is SEHNR and CDR2 FQNEAQ (reference sequence). The CDR3 is made up of 13 amino acids. The CDR3 DNA is TGTTCCAGCAGCTACGGACAGGGCGGTGGCTACACCTTC. Its protein is CSSSYGQGGGYTF.